The sequence of this TCR beta chain was determined in a study of cytotoxic CD8 clonotypes in ibrutinib-treated CLL. This clone was detected only once. Sequenced by immunoSEQ multiplex PCR; TCRdb stores in-frame clones only, minus some. The repertoire holds 55,000 to 80,000 clones, with approximately 90% as singletons. Germline V gives CDR1 LNHDA, CDR2 SQIVND (reference sequence). CDR3 length: 16 residues. J lost 2 bases, V lost 3 bases, and 6 bases had no gene match. The TCR originated in a human donor with chronic lymphocytic leukemia. The chain joins TRBV19 to TRBJ2-3, with 9 bases fitting TRBD2. The input for sequencing was PBMCs, taken after 12 months of ibrutinib treatment. CDR3 sequence reads: CASSMGTSRYTDTQYF. The CDR3 DNA reads TGTGCCAGTAGTATGGGGACTAGCAGATACACAGATACGCAGTATTTT.